Listed below are T cell receptor beta chains from one sample, sequenced in a study of T cell responses to AZD1222 COVID-19 vaccine. TCRdb keeps only in-frame clones here, not all; method: immunoSEQ multiplex PCR. The data show around 130,000 clones, with 93% seen just once and about 5% held by the top ten. Source: peripheral blood, taken on day 0 of AZD1222 vaccination. These receptors all stem from an adult in good health. Each CDR3 is given with its conserved first and last residue. A D gene is named only where the DNA matches it firmly. A row's size may be missing; if present it is once, few, many or a size class.

TRBV7-3,NA,NA,TRBJ2-3,CASSSPLVADTQYF,TGTGCCAGCAGCTCCCCGCTGGTGGCGGATACGCAGTATTTT
TRBV5-1,NA,NA,TRBJ1-2,CASSGRTTGGYTF,TGCGCCAGCAGCGGAAGAACAACGGGAGGCTACACCTTC
TRBV5-1,TRBD1,NA,TRBJ2-4,CASSLGQGETKNIQYF,TGCGCCAGCAGCTTGGGTCAGGGGGAAACCAAAAACATTCAGTACTTC
TRBV10-1,NA,NA,TRBJ1-4,CASSESEGVGEKLFF,TGCGCCAGCAGTGAGTCGGAAGGGGTAGGAGAAAAACTGTTTTTT
TRBV27,NA,once,TRBJ2-2,CASGLVGLRELFF,TGTGCCAGCGGGTTAGTGGGGCTCCGGGAGCTGTTTTTT
TRBV13,TRBD1,NA,TRBJ1-4,CASSSPMDRSNEKLFF,TGTGCCAGCAGCTCGCCCATGGACAGGTCGAATGAAAAACTGTTTTTT
TRBV28,NA,once,TRBJ1-5,CASRNSVDQPQHF,TGTGCCAGCAGGAACAGCGTAGATCAGCCCCAGCATTTT
TRBV5-6,NA,NA,TRBJ1-4,CASSLIGQGNEKLFF,TGTGCCAGCAGCTTGATTGGGCAGGGGAACGAAAAACTGTTTTTT
TRBV11-2,NA,NA,TRBJ2-1,CASSSGPAGINEQFF,TGTGCCAGCAGCTCGGGACCGGCGGGGATCAATGAGCAGTTCTTC
TRBV30,NA,NA,TRBJ1-1,CAWSDQGRNTEAFF,TGTGCCTGGAGTGATCAGGGCCGGAACACTGAAGCTTTCTTT
TRBV4-2,NA,NA,TRBJ2-7,CASSQEVTADYEQYF,TGTGCCAGCAGCCAAGAGGTGACAGCAGACTACGAGCAGTACTTC
TRBV5-6,NA,NA,TRBJ2-4,CASSLFGGAKNIQYF,TGTGCCAGCAGCTTGTTCGGGGGTGCCAAAAACATTCAGTACTTC
TRBV18,NA,NA,TRBJ2-1,CASSPDSSSYNEQFF,TGTGCCAGCTCACCAGACAGTAGCTCCTACAATGAGCAGTTCTTC
TRBV3-1/TRBV3-2,TRBD1,few,TRBJ2-5,CASSQVPGQGETQYF,TGTGCCAGCAGCCAGGTACCGGGACAGGGGGAGACCCAGTACTTC
TRBV28,NA,NA,TRBJ2-1,CASGPLDNSYNEQFF,TGTGCCAGTGGACCTTTAGACAACTCCTACAATGAGCAGTTCTTC
TRBV5-1,NA,NA,TRBJ1-4,CASSFGSQGSEKLFF,TGCGCCAGCAGCTTTGGCAGTCAGGGGAGCGAAAAACTGTTTTTT
TRBV6-5,TRBD1,once,TRBJ1-3,CASSETGGSGNTIYF,TGTGCCAGCAGCGAGACAGGGGGGTCTGGAAACACCATATATTTT
TRBV5-3,TRBD2,once,TRBJ2-1,CARRKREDPNEQFF,TGTGCCAGAAGGAAGCGGGAGGACCCCAATGAGCAGTTCTTC
TRBV19,NA,NA,TRBJ1-4,CASSHDSMPDRSEKLFF,TGTGCCAGTAGTCACGATAGTATGCCTGATCGGAGTGAAAAACTGTTTTTT
TRBV27,NA,NA,TRBJ1-6,CASSPGSSYNSPLHF,TGTGCCAGCAGCCCAGGGAGCTCCTATAATTCACCCCTCCACTTT
TRBV11-2,NA,few,TRBJ1-2,CASSLRGGYTF,TGTGCCAGCAGCTTACGTGGGGGCTACACCTTC
TRBV4-1,NA,NA,TRBJ1-2,CASSPWADNVDGYTF,TGCGCCAGCAGCCCCTGGGCCGATAACGTGGATGGCTACACCTTC
TRBV10-1,NA,NA,TRBJ1-1,CATVGRLNTEAFF,TGCGCCACCGTAGGCAGATTGAACACTGAAGCTTTCTTT
TRBV30,NA,NA,TRBJ1-4,CAWSHGRGAVNEKLFF,TGTGCCTGGAGCCATGGGCGGGGGGCCGTTAATGAAAAACTGTTTTTT
TRBV5-1,TRBD1,few,TRBJ1-1,CASSGGQGMNTEAFF,TGCGCCAGCAGCGGGGGACAGGGAATGAACACTGAAGCTTTCTTT
TRBV7-2,TRBD2,NA,TRBJ2-7,CASSHGLAGGAQYF,TGTGCCAGCAGCCATGGACTAGCGGGAGGGGCCCAGTACTTC
TRBV7-2,TRBD2,NA,TRBJ2-1,CASSGRAGNEQFF,TGTGCCAGCAGCGGGAGGGCGGGCAATGAGCAGTTCTTC
TRBV6-2/TRBV6-3,NA,NA,TRBJ1-1,CASSYSGRRNTEAFF,TGTGCCAGCAGTTACTCAGGCAGGCGCAACACTGAAGCTTTCTTT
TRBV2,NA,NA,TRBJ1-3,CASWGGNTIYF,TGTGCCAGCTGGGGGGGAAACACCATATATTTT
TRBV3-1/TRBV3-2,TRBD2,once,TRBJ2-3,CASSERTASGDTDTQYF,TGTGCCAGCAGCGAGAGAACGGCTAGCGGGGACACAGATACGCAGTATTTT
TRBV7-9,NA,NA,TRBJ1-5,CASSKDRVGSNQPQHF,TGTGCCAGCAGCAAAGATCGAGTCGGTAGCAATCAGCCCCAGCATTTT
TRBV11-2,TRBD2,once,TRBJ2-7,CASSQTTSPYEQYF,TGTGCCAGCAGCCAAACGACTAGCCCCTACGAGCAGTACTTC
TRBV6-1,NA,NA,TRBJ1-2,CASSEGEGTNYGYTF,TGTGCCAGCAGTGAGGGCGAGGGCACTAACTATGGCTACACCTTC
TRBV5-4,TRBD1,NA,TRBJ1-2,CASSKTGQDGIYGYTF,TGTGCCAGCAGCAAGACAGGGCAAGATGGGATCTATGGCTACACCTTC
TRBV11-2,NA,once,TRBJ2-1,CASSFNNPYNEQFF,TGTGCCAGCAGCTTCAACAATCCTTACAATGAGCAGTTCTTC
TRBV30,NA,NA,TRBJ1-1,CAWRAAWAAFF,TGTGCCTGGAGGGCTGCATGGGCAGCTTTCTTT
TRBV3-1/TRBV3-2,TRBD1,NA,TRBJ2-2,CASRDRGHTGELFF,TGTGCCAGCCGCGACAGGGGGCACACCGGGGAGCTGTTTTTT
TRBV5-4,NA,NA,TRBJ1-1,CASSLWGSTEAFF,TGTGCCAGCAGCTTGTGGGGTAGCACTGAAGCTTTCTTT
TRBV5-1,NA,few,TRBJ1-1,CASSLGMNTEAFF,TGCGCCAGCAGCCTAGGGATGAACACTGAAGCTTTCTTT
TRBV4-1,TRBD1,once,TRBJ1-1,CASGRQGAAEAFF,TGCGCCAGCGGACGACAGGGGGCAGCTGAAGCTTTCTTT
TRBV7-6,NA,NA,TRBJ1-3,CASSYGRVDSGNTIYF,TGTGCCAGCAGCTACGGTCGGGTAGATTCTGGAAACACCATATATTTT
TRBV30,NA,NA,TRBJ1-2,CAWSVSGTGGYTF,TGTGCCTGGAGTGTATCCGGGACGGGAGGCTACACCTTC
TRBV5-1,TRBD2,NA,TRBJ2-3,CASSLSGSGEDTQYF,TGCGCCAGCAGCTTGTCGGGTAGCGGGGAGGATACGCAGTATTTT
TRBV5-1,NA,NA,TRBJ1-2,CASSSSYGYTF,TGCGCCAGCAGCTCGTCTTATGGCTACACCTTC
TRBV15,NA,NA,TRBJ1-4,CATSSQRLINEKLFF,TGTGCCACCAGCAGTCAGCGACTTATTAATGAAAAACTGTTTTTT
TRBV2,NA,NA,TRBJ1-1,CASSVNRINTEAFF,TGTGCCAGCAGTGTAAACCGAATTAACACTGAAGCTTTCTTT
TRBV4-2,NA,once,TRBJ2-2,CASSQAFDGELFF,TGTGCCAGCAGCCAAGCCTTCGACGGGGAGCTGTTTTTT
TRBV28,TRBD1,NA,TRBJ2-4,CASSSLHRGVAKNIQYF,TGTGCCAGCAGTTCCCTCCACAGGGGGGTAGCCAAAAACATTCAGTACTTC
TRBV6-1,TRBD1,NA,TRBJ2-7,CASSQGTGLSSYEQYF,TGTGCCAGCAGTCAAGGGACAGGGCTGAGCTCCTACGAGCAGTACTTC
TRBV15,NA,NA,TRBJ2-1,CATSRVRGGYNEQFF,TGTGCCACCAGCAGAGTCAGGGGAGGCTACAATGAGCAGTTCTTC
TRBV5-6,TRBD1,NA,TRBJ1-6,CASSFLRQGRNSPLHF,TGTGCCAGCAGCTTCCTTCGACAGGGGAGAAATTCACCCCTCCACTTT
TRBV7-2,NA,NA,TRBJ2-7,CASSLGRTPYEQYF,TGTGCCAGCAGCTTAGGGAGGACCCCCTACGAGCAGTACTTC
TRBV7-2,NA,NA,TRBJ1-6,CASSFPRAGAGNSPLHF,TGTGCCAGCAGCTTTCCCCGAGCAGGGGCGGGAAATTCACCCCTCCACTTT
TRBV28,NA,NA,TRBJ2-1,CASNQGGVNEQFF,TGTGCCAGCAACCAGGGGGGAGTAAATGAGCAGTTCTTC